This is a list of T cell receptor beta chains from one sample in a study of blood T cell repertoires in COVID-19. Assay: immunoSEQ multiplex PCR; the TCRdb copy retains only in-frame clones and omits some. Of some 30,000 clones in the sample, 89% were seen once. Material for sequencing was peripheral blood. These receptors came from a man older than 75 with acute or convalescent COVID-19. Each CDR3 is given with its conserved first and last residue. Each record gives: J gene, clone size, V gene, D gene, CDR3 protein, CDR3 DNA. The D gene is left open where the match is weak. Clone size is shown for a subset of rows, as once, few, many or a class of expanded clone.

TRBJ2-1	NA	TRBV18	TRBD2	CASSTGTSGRLHNEQFF	TGTGCCAGCTCAACCGGGACTAGCGGGAGACTCCACAATGAGCAGTTCTTC
TRBJ1-1	NA	TRBV19	NA	CASSIVWDKNTEAFF	TGTGCCAGTAGTATAGTTTGGGACAAGAACACTGAAGCTTTCTTT
TRBJ1-2	NA	TRBV25-1	NA	CASSATHTGGGYTF	TGTGCCAGCAGTGCTACTCACACGGGAGGGGGCTACACCTTC
TRBJ1-2	NA	TRBV10-3	TRBD1	CAISDEFDRGRVYGYTF	TGTGCCATCAGTGATGAGTTCGACAGGGGGCGCGTCTATGGCTACACCTTC
TRBJ2-5	NA	TRBV3-1/TRBV3-2	NA	CASSLGLASGQETQYF	TGTGCCAGCAGCCTAGGCCTAGCGTCGGGGCAAGAGACCCAGTACTTC
TRBJ1-1	NA	TRBV5-6	NA	CASSLGRGGTEAFF	TGTGCCAGCAGCTTGGGACGGGGAGGGACTGAAGCTTTCTTT
TRBJ2-7	NA	TRBV11-2	TRBD2	CASSLRLAPYEQYF	TGTGCCAGCAGCCTCCGACTAGCTCCCTACGAGCAGTACTTC
TRBJ1-1	NA	TRBV5-1	NA	CASSLAGTPLEAFF	TGCGCCAGCAGCTTGGCGGGGACACCTTTAGAAGCTTTCTTT
TRBJ2-5	NA	TRBV7-2	NA	CASSLVGAWSETQYF	TGTGCCAGCAGCTTAGTTGGGGCCTGGTCTGAGACCCAGTACTTC
TRBJ1-5	NA	TRBV19	NA	CASRDIPYSNQPQHF	TGTGCCAGTAGGGACATTCCGTATAGCAATCAGCCCCAGCATTTT
TRBJ2-6	NA	TRBV18	TRBD1	CASSSSSTGAAGANVLTF	TGTGCCAGCTCATCAAGTTCTACAGGGGCAGCTGGGGCCAACGTCCTGACTTTC
TRBJ2-1	once	TRBV7-9	TRBD2	CASSSEGSGSLDEQFF	TGTGCCAGCAGCTCTGAGGGTAGCGGGAGCTTAGATGAGCAGTTCTTC
TRBJ2-7	NA	TRBV14	TRBD2	CASSHFAGGNYEQYF	TGTGCCAGCAGCCACTTCGCGGGAGGGAATTACGAGCAGTACTTC
TRBJ1-4	NA	TRBV7-9	NA	CASSLREKLFF	TGTGCCAGCAGCTTGAGGGAAAAACTGTTTTTT
TRBJ2-1	NA	TRBV11-3	TRBD2	CASSLWGGRGSYNEQFF	TGTGCCAGCAGCTTATGGGGCGGGAGGGGATCCTACAATGAGCAGTTCTTC
TRBJ1-3	NA	TRBV7-9	TRBD1	CASSLPVGQGSGNTIYF	TGTGCCAGCAGCCTACCCGTCGGACAGGGCTCTGGAAACACCATATATTTT
TRBJ2-5	NA	TRBV7-2	TRBD2	CASSRGTSGRETQYF	TGTGCCAGCAGCCGTGGGACTAGCGGGAGAGAGACCCAGTACTTC
TRBJ1-2	NA	TRBV28	NA	CASRRGANYGYTF	TGTGCCAGCCGGCGGGGAGCTAACTATGGCTACACCTTC
TRBJ1-2	NA	TRBV19	TRBD1	CASRGQGNYGYTF	TGTGCCAGTAGGGGACAGGGTAACTATGGCTACACCTTC
TRBJ1-2	NA	TRBV3-1/TRBV3-2	TRBD1	CASSLWGRQGAFGYTF	TGTGCCAGCAGCCTATGGGGCCGACAGGGGGCTTTTGGCTACACCTTC
TRBJ1-2	NA	TRBV7-9	NA	CASSRRGVYGYTF	TGTGCCAGCAGCCGTCGGGGGGTTTATGGCTACACCTTC
TRBJ2-5	NA	TRBV7-9	NA	CASSPRGSETQYF	TGTGCCAGCAGCCCCCGGGGGTCAGAGACCCAGTACTTC
TRBJ1-1	NA	TRBV19	NA	CASSMAGGTEAFF	TGTGCCAGTAGTATGGCGGGGGGCACTGAAGCTTTCTTT